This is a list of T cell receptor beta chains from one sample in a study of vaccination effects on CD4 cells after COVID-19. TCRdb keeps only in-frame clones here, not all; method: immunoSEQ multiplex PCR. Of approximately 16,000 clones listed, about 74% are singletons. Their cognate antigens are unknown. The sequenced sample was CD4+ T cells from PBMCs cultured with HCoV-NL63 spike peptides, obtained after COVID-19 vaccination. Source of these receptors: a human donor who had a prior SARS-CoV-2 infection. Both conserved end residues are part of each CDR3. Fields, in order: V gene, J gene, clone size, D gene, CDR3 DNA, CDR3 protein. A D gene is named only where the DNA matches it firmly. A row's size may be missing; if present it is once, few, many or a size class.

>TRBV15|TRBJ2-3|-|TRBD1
TGTGCCACCACCCTCGGGACAGACGATAGCACAGATACGCAGTATTTT
CATTLGTDDSTDTQYF
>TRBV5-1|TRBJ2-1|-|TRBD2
TGCGCCAGCAGCCCGACTAGCGGGGGGTCCTACAATGAGCAGTTCTTC
CASSPTSGGSYNEQFF
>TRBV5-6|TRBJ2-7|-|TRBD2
TGTGCCAGCAGCTTATCGCGGGAGACCTACGAGCAGTACTTC
CASSLSRETYEQYF
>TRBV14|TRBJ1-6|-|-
TGTGCCAGCAGGACCGGGATAGAGGGTTCACCCCTCCACTTT
CASRTGIEGSPLHF
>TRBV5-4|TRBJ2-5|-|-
TGTGCCAGCAGCTTCGGTTCAGGGGCAGAGACCCAGTACTTC
CASSFGSGAETQYF
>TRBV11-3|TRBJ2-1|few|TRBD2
TGTGCCAGCAGCTTAGGGGGGACTAGCGGGAGTGTGTACAATGAGCAGTTCTTC
CASSLGGTSGSVYNEQFF
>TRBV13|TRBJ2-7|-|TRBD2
TGTGCCAGCAGCTCGGGGACTAGCGGGAGGTACGAGCAGTACTTC
CASSSGTSGRYEQYF
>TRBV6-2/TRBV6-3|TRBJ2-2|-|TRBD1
TGTGCCAGCAGTTTAACAGGGGTTACCGGGGAGCTGTTTTTT
CASSLTGVTGELFF
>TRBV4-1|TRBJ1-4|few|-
TGCGCCAGCAGCCAGCGCCAGGCGGAGAATGAAAAACTGTTTTTT
CASSQRQAENEKLFF
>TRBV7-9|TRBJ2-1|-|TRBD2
TGTGCCAGCAGCTACGGGGGACTAGCGGGAACATACAATGAGCAGTTCTTC
CASSYGGLAGTYNEQFF
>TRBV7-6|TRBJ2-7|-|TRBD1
TGTGCCAGCAGCTTAGACAGGGGTCACTCCTACGAGCAGTACTTC
CASSLDRGHSYEQYF
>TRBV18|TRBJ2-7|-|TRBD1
TGTGCCAGCTCCCCGGCTGGGACAGGGGGCGAAGGCGAGCAGTACTTC
CASSPAGTGGEGEQYF
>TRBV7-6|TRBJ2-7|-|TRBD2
TGTGCCAGCAGCTTAGCGAAGTTAGCGGGAGATCCCTACGAGCAGTACTTC
CASSLAKLAGDPYEQYF
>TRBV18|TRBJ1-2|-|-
TGTGCCAGCTCACCACCCGCACAGAGTAACTATGGCTACACCTTC
CASSPPAQSNYGYTF
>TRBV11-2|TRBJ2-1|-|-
TGTGCCAGCAGCGTGGTAAGAGGAGGGGACAATGAGCAGTTCTTC
CASSVVRGGDNEQFF
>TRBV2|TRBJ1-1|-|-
TGTGCCAGCAATCCTGAACCGATGGCAGCTTTCTTT
CASNPEPMAAFF
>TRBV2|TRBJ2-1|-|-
TGTGCCAGCAGTGCGCTAAATGAGCAGTTCTTC
CASSALNEQFF
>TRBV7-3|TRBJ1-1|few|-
TGTGCCAGTGGGCCGGACAATTTAGCTGAAGCTTTCTTT
CASGPDNLAEAFF
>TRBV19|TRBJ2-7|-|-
TGTGCCAGTACCATGGCCGGGGGACGGTCCTACGAGCAGTACTTC
CASTMAGGRSYEQYF
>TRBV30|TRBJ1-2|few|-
TGTGCCTGGACCTGGGGGGGGAGCTACACCTTC
CAWTWGGSYTF
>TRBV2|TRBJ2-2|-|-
TGTGCCAGCAGACTAGACGTCGGGGAGCTGTTTTTT
CASRLDVGELFF
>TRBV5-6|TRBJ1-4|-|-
TGTGCCAGCAGTCGGCACAATGAAAAACTGTTTTTT
CASSRHNEKLFF
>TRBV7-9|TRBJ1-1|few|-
TGTGCCAGCAGCTTACAGCAGAACACTGAAGCTTTCTTT
CASSLQQNTEAFF
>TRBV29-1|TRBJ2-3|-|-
TGCAGCGTTGATTTTGTGGATACGCAGTATTTT
CSVDFVDTQYF
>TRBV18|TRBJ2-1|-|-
TGTGCCAGCTCACCTACGGGGCCGGGGTTGGGGAATGAGCAGTTCTTC
CASSPTGPGLGNEQFF
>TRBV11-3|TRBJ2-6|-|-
TGTGCCAGCAGCTTGGCTGGGGCCAACGTCCTGACTTTC
CASSLAGANVLTF
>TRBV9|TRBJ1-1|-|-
TGTGCCAGCAGCCCCGCCCCAATGAACACTGAAGCTTTCTTT
CASSPAPMNTEAFF
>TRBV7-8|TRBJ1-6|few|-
TGTGCCAGCAGCGAAAAGGAACGGGGAAATTCACCCCTCCACTTT
CASSEKERGNSPLHF
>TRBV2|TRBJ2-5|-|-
TGTGCCAGCACTTGGCCAGCAAATCCTACCCAAGAGACCCAGTACTTC
CASTWPANPTQETQYF
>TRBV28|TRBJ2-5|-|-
TGTGCCAGCAACGAGAACCAAGAGACCCAGTACTTC
CASNENQETQYF
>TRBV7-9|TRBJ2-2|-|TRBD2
TGTGCCAGCAGGCAACTAGTCGGGAGGGCCGGGGAGCTGTTTTTT
CASRQLVGRAGELFF
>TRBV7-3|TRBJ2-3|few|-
TGTGCCAGCAGCCTCGGGACACCCCCAGATACGCAGTATTTT
CASSLGTPPDTQYF
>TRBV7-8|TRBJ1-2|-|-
TGTGCCAGCAGCTTAGGACGGTCGCTTAACTATGGCTACACCTTC
CASSLGRSLNYGYTF
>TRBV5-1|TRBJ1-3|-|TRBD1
TGCGCCAGCAGCTTGGGACAGGGGTTCGGAAACACCATATATTTT
CASSLGQGFGNTIYF
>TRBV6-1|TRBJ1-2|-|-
TGTGCCATCGCCCCGGACGGGGCCGATTGGGGCTACACCTTC
CAIAPDGADWGYTF
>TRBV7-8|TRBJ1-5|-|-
TGTGCCAGCAGCGTAAGGGGTCGCAATCAGCCCCAGCATTTT
CASSVRGRNQPQHF
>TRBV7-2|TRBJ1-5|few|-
TGTGCCAGCAGCTCACAGGTTGGTCAGCCCCAGCATTTT
CASSSQVGQPQHF
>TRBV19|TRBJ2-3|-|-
TGTGCCAGTAGTATGAGGGGGGCAGATACGCAGTATTTT
CASSMRGADTQYF
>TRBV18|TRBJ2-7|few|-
TGTGCCAGCTCACCTTTCCCGTTAGCGGCGACCTACGAGCAGTACTTC
CASSPFPLAATYEQYF
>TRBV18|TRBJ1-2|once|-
TGTGCCAGCTCTGCAGCCGGACAGACTGGCTACACCTTC
CASSAAGQTGYTF
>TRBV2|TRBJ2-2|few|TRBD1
TGTGCCAGCAGTAGGGACAGGAGGTCCACCGGGGAGCTGTTTTTT
CASSRDRRSTGELFF
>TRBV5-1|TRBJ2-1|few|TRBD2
TGCGCCAGCACCGTTCGGGGACTAGCGGGTCACAGGGTTTACAATGAGCAGTTCTTC
CASTVRGLAGHRVYNEQFF
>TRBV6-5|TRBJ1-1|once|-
TGTGCCAGCAGTTATCTTACCTCGGGGGGGAGCACTGAAGCTTTCTTT
CASSYLTSGGSTEAFF
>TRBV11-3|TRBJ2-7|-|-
TGTGCCAGCAGCCGACGTAGACAGGTAGCGCACGAGCAGTACTTC
CASSRRRQVAHEQYF
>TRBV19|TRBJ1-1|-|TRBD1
TGTGCCATAAGGGGGCGAGGGGGCACTGAAGCTTTCTTT
CAIRGRGGTEAFF
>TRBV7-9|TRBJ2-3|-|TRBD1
TGTGCCAGCAGCTTAGCTCGGGACAGGGGATATACGCAGTATTTT
CASSLARDRGYTQYF
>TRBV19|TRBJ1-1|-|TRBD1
TGTGCCAGTAGTATACGCCGACAGGGCACTGAAGCTTTCTTT
CASSIRRQGTEAFF
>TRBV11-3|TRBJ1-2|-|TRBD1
TGTGCCAGCAGCTTAGATCCCCGGACAGGGACTGGCTACACCTTC
CASSLDPRTGTGYTF